Here is one T cell receptor beta chain with its context. Its matching antigen is unknown. This entry belongs to a study of blood T cells in healthy people across ages. Study outcomes and limitations: The percentage of naive T cells correlated strongly with TCR beta diversity. Possibly, changes in expanded clonotypes were confounded because donor CMV status was unknown. Per million T cells, TCR beta diversity dropped about linearly as age rose.

Germline values: CDR1 SGHTA, CDR2 FQGNSA. V lost 4 bases, J lost 0 bases, and 7 bases stayed unmatched. The CDR3 loop spans 16 amino acids. The use of a sample-barcoded 5' primer and a J-beta primer mix characterized a second PCR of about 6 to 12 cycles. TCRdb called the 5' RACE reads again in MiXCR, with one record for every CDR3 protein. Of about 540,000 distinct CDR3 sequences in the sample, 20% to 30% were seen once. These same records also appear under a second study, on T cells of mothers and their children. That work adds: Related mother-child pairs shared slightly more overlap than unrelated pairs, but the difference was non-significant.

The sample comprised blood. This chain joins TRBV7-2 and TRBJ2-7; 9 nucleotides line up with TRBD2. The source is a boy aged 5-17 years in good health. CDR3 in amino acids: CASSSWASGNSYEQYF. In nucleotides, the CDR3 is TGTGCCAGCAGCTCATGGGCTAGCGGGAACTCCTACGAGCAGTACTTC.